This is a list of T cell receptor beta chains from one sample in a study of CDR3 diversity in severe acne. MiXCR, run by TCRdb on the PCR reads, gives a single entry per CDR3 protein. The sample lists around 85,000 distinct CDR3 sequences, approximately 49% occurring once. The specimen was blood. The receptors here all came from a male donor with severe acne vulgaris. Both conserved end residues are part of each CDR3. Each record gives: D gene, V gene, clone size, J gene, CDR3 DNA, CDR3 protein. A D gene is named only where the DNA matches it firmly. Clone sizes are given selectively: once, few, many, or a class where the clone is expanded.

>-|TRBV25-1|-|TRBJ1-1
TGTGCCTGCAGTGCTGGGACATCTACGGGCACTGAAGCTTTCTTT
CACSAGTSTGTEAFF
>-|TRBV11-2|many|TRBJ1-2
TGTGCCAGCAGCACCAAGTCGGGGACGGCTAACTATGGCTACACCTTC
CASSTKSGTANYGYTF
>-|TRBV13|-|TRBJ2-7
TGTGCCAGCAGCTTAGGCGGGACGGGGTCCTACGAGCAGTACTTC
CASSLGGTGSYEQYF
>-|TRBV28|many|TRBJ2-2
TGTGCCAGCAAGTTTGGGGGGGCGCATACCGGGGAGCTGTTTTTT
CASKFGGAHTGELFF
>-|TRBV7-9|-|TRBJ1-2
TGTGCCAGCAGCCGAGGACCGGACGGAAGGGGCTACACCTTC
CASSRGPDGRGYTF
>-|TRBV4-1|few|TRBJ1-2
TGCGCCAGCAGCGATGGGGGGCTCGGTGGCTACACCTTC
CASSDGGLGGYTF
>TRBD2|TRBV9|many|TRBJ2-3
TGTGCCAGCAGCGCCGGGACTAGCGGGACCGCAGATACGCAGTATTTT
CASSAGTSGTADTQYF
>-|TRBV4-1|few|TRBJ1-6
TGCGCCAGCAGCCAAGATATGCGCTCCTATAATTCACCCCTCCACTTT
CASSQDMRSYNSPLHF
>TRBD1|TRBV7-9|-|TRBJ1-1
TGTGCCAGCAGCCACGGACAGGAGGGAAACACTGAAGCTTTCTTT
CASSHGQEGNTEAFF
>TRBD1|TRBV5-6|-|TRBJ1-5
TGTGCCAGCAGCTGGGGGACAGCATCCGATCAGCCCCAGCATTTT
CASSWGTASDQPQHF
>TRBD2|TRBV10-3|-|TRBJ2-3
TGTGCCATCAGGACGACTAGCGGGAGGGGGACAGATACGCAGTATTTT
CAIRTTSGRGTDTQYF
>-|TRBV4-1|-|TRBJ2-7
TGCGCCAGCAGCCAGCCTGAGGACAGTACCTACGAGCAGTACTTC
CASSQPEDSTYEQYF
>TRBD1|TRBV20-1|-|TRBJ2-5
TGCAGTGCTCCCGGGGACAGCCAAGAGACCCAGTACTTC
CSAPGDSQETQYF
>TRBD2|TRBV7-2|medium-sized|TRBJ2-1
TGTGCCAGCAGCTTAGCGGGACTAGCGAATGAGCAGTTCTTC
CASSLAGLANEQFF
>TRBD1|TRBV6-2/TRBV6-3|many|TRBJ2-5
TGTGCCAGCAGAGGGACAGCCCAAGAGACCCAGTACTTC
CASRGTAQETQYF
>-|TRBV7-2|many|TRBJ1-1
TGTGCCAGCAGCTTAGGAAGGTTGAACACTGAAGCTTTCTTT
CASSLGRLNTEAFF
>-|TRBV25-1|few|TRBJ2-2
TGTGCCAGCAGTGGGGGCGGGGAGCTGTTTTTT
CASSGGGELFF
>TRBD1|TRBV5-4|-|TRBJ2-7
TGTGCCAGCAGCCACGGGGACAGGGCCTACGAGCAGTACTTC
CASSHGDRAYEQYF
>-|TRBV5-1|-|TRBJ1-1
TGCGCCAGCAGCTGGAAATTGAACACTGAAGCTTTCTTT
CASSWKLNTEAFF
>TRBD2|TRBV7-4|-|TRBJ2-7
TGTGCCAGCAGCCTTACGGCTAGCGGGGGCTACGAGCAGTACTTC
CASSLTASGGYEQYF
>-|TRBV12-3/TRBV12-4|-|TRBJ1-1
TGTGCCAGCAGTATACCCGGGACTCCTGAAGCTTTCTTT
CASSIPGTPEAFF